This T cell receptor beta chain was found in a study of blood T cell repertoires in COVID-19 (dated by TCRdb to about 2020). Regarding the study in general: Samples covering the acute and convalescent phases of COVID-19 were provided by collaborators in the United States, Italy and Spain. The prospective study material was composed of cDNA or gDNA derived from T cells, B-cell-depleted T cells, or PBMCs. Subjects who had been exposed to COVID-19, were actively infected with it, or had recovered from it provided the deeply sampled blood TCRbeta repertoires that made up the dataset. The repertoires were released in a freely available public database intended as a resource for research on the immune response to SARS-CoV-2. The samples were drawn from two sources: the first 160 participants of the ongoing ImmuneRACE study, and 1,200 or so subjects contributed by 6 global collaborators. Nearly every sample came with metadata listing a de-identified subject ID, COVID-19 status, age in years and sex. HLA class I and class II types, where available, came from metadata supplied by the sample provider rather than from assay-based typing. What the work shows at the level of the full study, not this receptor alone: How much clinical and demographic metadata was included differed by source and by participant, and the metadata was provided uncurated.

The CDR1 and CDR2 encoded by the germline V gene are MDHEN and SYDVKM. Its CDR3 holds 13 amino acids, cysteine through phenylalanine. The only DNA kept is the CDR3, 39 bases in frame from the first base. The collaborating institutions used their own protocols to collect whole blood in K2EDTA tubes. For TCRbeta analysis, collaborators shipped samples in one of three forms: frozen whole blood, isolated PBMCs, or DNA extracted from either of those sample types. The count of this clone is one. Its cognate antigen has yet to be identified. One end of the junction is discordant with germline, which a read error may explain. TCRbeta CDR3 regions were amplified from genomic DNA using the immunoSEQ Assay, a bias-controlled multiplex PCR. On the study's bioinformatics: Within the assay, amplification of reference gene primers was used to estimate how many nucleated cells each sample contained. To quantify the absolute abundance of each unique TCRbeta CDR3 rearrangement, sequence reads were collapsed and filtered. Productive Simpson clonality was computed per sample as the square root of Simpson's diversity index over productive rearrangements. This immuneACCESS table, as held by TCRdb, lists in-frame sequences with V and J called but not all clones. Of the missing ones, under half trace to an unresolved V gene in checked studies; the others have no known cause. Clone size and V and J calls were adopted from that table, with D and trimming inferred from the DNA. Here the sample has about 94,000 clones; 75% to 85% occur a single time. Over 15% of the sample goes to the ten largest clones.

Sequencing input: peripheral blood. The chain is assembled from TRBV28 and TRBJ1-2, and TRBD1 aligns with 9 junction nucleotides. This clonotype was sampled from a human donor in a cohort sampled during active COVID-19. The nucleotide sequence is given as TGTGCCAGCAGCCTAACCACAGGGGGCCTTACGTACTTC. The encoded protein is CASSLTTGGLTYF.